This T cell receptor (beta chain) originates from a study of blood T cell repertoires in COVID-19. V dropped 0 bases and J dropped 0; count of bases not matched to a gene: 4. This CDR3 is 16 amino acids long. CDR1 and CDR2 (germline): LGHNT, FRNRAP. Within 2 weeks before study entry, exposed participants met a COVID-19 case. The assay was immunoSEQ multiplex PCR, and TCRdb's table has in-frame clones only and misses some. The profile shows approximately 250,000 clones, 91% of them singletons. Material for sequencing was PBMCs or T cells enriched from blood (not recorded which). This TCR came from a man in his forties who had been exposed to COVID-19. This chain joins TRBV12-5 and TRBJ2-7; 8 bases are a match to TRBD2. CDR3 bases: TGTGCTAGTGGTTTGGTTCGACTAGCGTACTCCTACGAGCAGTACTTC. Protein sequence: CASGLVRLAYSYEQYF.